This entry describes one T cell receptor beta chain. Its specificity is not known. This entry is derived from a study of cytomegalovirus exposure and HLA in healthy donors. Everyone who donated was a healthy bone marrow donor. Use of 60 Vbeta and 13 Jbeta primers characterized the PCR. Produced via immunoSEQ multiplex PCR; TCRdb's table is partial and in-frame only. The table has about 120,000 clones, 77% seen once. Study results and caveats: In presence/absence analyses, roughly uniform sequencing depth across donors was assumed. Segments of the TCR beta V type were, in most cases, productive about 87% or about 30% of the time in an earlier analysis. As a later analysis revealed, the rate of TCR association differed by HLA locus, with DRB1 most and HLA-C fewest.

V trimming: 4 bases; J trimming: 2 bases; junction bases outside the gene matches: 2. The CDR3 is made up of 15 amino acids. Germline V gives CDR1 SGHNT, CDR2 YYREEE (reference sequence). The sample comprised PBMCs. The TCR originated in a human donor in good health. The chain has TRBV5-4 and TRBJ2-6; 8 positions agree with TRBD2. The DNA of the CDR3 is TGTGCCAGCAGCCCCGGGGGGGCTGGGGCCAACGTCCTGACTTTC. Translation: CASSPGGAGANVLTF.